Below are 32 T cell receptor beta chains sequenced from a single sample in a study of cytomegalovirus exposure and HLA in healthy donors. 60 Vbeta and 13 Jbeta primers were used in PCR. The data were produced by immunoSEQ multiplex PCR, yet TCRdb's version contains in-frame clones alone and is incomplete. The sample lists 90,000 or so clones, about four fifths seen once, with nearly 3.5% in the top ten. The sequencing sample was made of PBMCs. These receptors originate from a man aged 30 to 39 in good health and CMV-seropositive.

The CDR3 DNA sequence: TGTGCCAGCTCACTACCAGTCAGGGAGACCCAGTACTTC. Its protein is CASSLPVRETQYF. The chain carries TRBV18 and TRBJ2-5; D not certain. V was clipped by 4 bases and J by 5 bases, with 11 bases between them. Germline assignment: CDR1 KGHSH and CDR2 LQKENI. This CDR3 comprises 13 residues.

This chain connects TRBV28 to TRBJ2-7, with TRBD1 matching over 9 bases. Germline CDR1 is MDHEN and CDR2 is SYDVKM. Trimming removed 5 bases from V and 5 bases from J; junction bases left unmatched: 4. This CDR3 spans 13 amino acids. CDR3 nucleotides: TGTGCCAGCAGTCCTGGACAGGGGCACGAGCAGTACTTC. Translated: CASSPGQGHEQYF.

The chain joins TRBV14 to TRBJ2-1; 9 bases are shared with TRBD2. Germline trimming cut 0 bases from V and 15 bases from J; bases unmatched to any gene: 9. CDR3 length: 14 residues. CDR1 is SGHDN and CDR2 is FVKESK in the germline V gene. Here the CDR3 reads CASSQERGLALLFF. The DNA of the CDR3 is TGTGCCAGCAGCCAAGAGAGGGGACTAGCTCTCCTGTTCTTC.

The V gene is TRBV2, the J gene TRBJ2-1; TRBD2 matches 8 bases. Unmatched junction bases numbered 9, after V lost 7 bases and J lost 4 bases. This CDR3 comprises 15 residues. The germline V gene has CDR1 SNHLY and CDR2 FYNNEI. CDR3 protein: CASTEGGLGYNEQFF. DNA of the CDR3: TGTGCCAGCACCGAAGGGGGACTAGGGTACAATGAGCAGTTCTTC.

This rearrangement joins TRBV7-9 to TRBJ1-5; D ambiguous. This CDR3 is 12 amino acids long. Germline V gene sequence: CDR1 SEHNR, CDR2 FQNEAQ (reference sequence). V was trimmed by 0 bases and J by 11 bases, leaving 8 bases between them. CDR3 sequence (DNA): TGTGCCAGCAGCTTAGCTGGTACATCCCAGCATTTT. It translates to CASSLAGTSQHF.

CDR3 loop: CASSLFGGGSYEQYF. The CDR3 DNA follows: TGTGCCAGCAGCTTGTTCGGGGGTGGTTCCTACGAGCAGTACTTC. This chain uses TRBV5-5 with TRBJ2-7; a weak D match, TRBD2 (6 bases). Trimming cost V 1 base and J 1 base, with 12 bases left between them. Germline V gives CDR1 SGHKS, CDR2 YYEKEE (reference sequence). The CDR3 is 15 residues long.

The chain's CDR3 is CASSFAGATNEKLFF. The DNA of the CDR3 is TGTGCCAGCAGCTTCGCGGGGGCAACTAATGAAAAACTGTTTTTT. This rearrangement joins TRBV7-2 to TRBJ1-4; D possibly corresponds to TRBD1 (5 bases). Germline CDR1 and CDR2: SGHTA and FQGNSA. Trimming took 3 bases from V and 0 from J, leaving 8 bases between them. CDR3 length: 15 residues. Looking up the rest from reference TRBV7-2 and TRBJ1-4 gives the full variable domain: GAGVSQSPSNKVTEKGKDVELRCDPISGHTALYWYRQSLGQGLEFLIYFQGNSAPDKSGLPSDRFSAERTGGSVSTLTIQRTQQEDSAVYLCASSFAGATNEKLFFGSGTQLSVL.

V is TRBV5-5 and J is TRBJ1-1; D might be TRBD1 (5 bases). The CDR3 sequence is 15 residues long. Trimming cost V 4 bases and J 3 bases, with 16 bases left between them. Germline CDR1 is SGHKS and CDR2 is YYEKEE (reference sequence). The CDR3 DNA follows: TGTGCCAGCAGCCATGAAGCAGGGTTCGACACTGAAGCTTTCTTT. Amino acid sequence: CASSHEAGFDTEAFF.

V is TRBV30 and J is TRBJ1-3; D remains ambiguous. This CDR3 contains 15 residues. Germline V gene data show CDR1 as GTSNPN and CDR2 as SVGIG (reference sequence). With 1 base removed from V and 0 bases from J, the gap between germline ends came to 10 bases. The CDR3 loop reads CAWSGGPHSGNTIYF. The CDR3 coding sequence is TGTGCCTGGAGTGGCGGGCCACACTCTGGAAACACCATATATTTT.

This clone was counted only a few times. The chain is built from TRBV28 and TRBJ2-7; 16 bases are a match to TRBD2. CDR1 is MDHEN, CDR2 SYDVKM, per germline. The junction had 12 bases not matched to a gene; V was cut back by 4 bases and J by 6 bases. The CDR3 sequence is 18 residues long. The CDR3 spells CASSSLIGTSGRGAEQYF. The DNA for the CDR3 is TGTGCCAGCAGTTCCCTGATTGGGACTAGCGGGAGGGGAGCCGAGCAGTACTTC.

The CDR3 DNA reads as TGTGCCATCTGGGACAGGGGATCCTCACCCCTCCACTTT. It translates to CAIWDRGSSPLHF. The chain couples TRBV28 to TRBJ1-6; 10 nucleotides line up with TRBD1. Germline values: CDR1 MDHEN, CDR2 SYDVKM. Germline trimming cut 10 bases from V and 10 bases from J; bases unmatched to any gene: 7. CDR3 length: 13 residues.

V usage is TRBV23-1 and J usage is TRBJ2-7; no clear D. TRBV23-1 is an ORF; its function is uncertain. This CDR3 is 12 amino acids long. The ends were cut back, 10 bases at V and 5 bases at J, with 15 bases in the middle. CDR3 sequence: CATNLIPHEQYF. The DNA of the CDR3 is TGCGCCACCAACCTAATTCCCCACGAGCAGTACTTC.

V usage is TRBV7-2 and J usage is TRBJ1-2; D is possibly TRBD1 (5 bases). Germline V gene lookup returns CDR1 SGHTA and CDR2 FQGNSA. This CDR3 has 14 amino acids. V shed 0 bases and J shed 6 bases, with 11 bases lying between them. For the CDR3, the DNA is TGTGCCAGCAGCTTAGCCCCCAGGGAAAATGGCTACACCTTC. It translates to CASSLAPRENGYTF. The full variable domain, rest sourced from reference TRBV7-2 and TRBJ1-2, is GAGVSQSPSNKVTEKGKDVELRCDPISGHTALYWYRQSLGQGLEFLIYFQGNSAPDKSGLPSDRFSAERTGGSVSTLTIQRTQQEDSAVYLCASSLAPRENGYTFGSGTRLTVV.

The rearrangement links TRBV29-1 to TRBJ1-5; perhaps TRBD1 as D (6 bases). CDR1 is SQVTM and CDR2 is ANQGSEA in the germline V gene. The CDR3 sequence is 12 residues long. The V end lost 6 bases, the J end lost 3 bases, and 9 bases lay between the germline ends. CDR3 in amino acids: CSVQGHNQPQHF. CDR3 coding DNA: TGCAGCGTACAGGGACACAATCAGCCCCAGCATTTT. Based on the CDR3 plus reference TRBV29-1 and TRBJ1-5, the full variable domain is SAVISQKPSRDICQRGTSLTIQCQVDSQVTMMFWYRQQPGQSLTLIATANQGSEATYESGFVIDKFPISRPNLTFSTLTVSNMSPEDSSIYLCSVQGHNQPQHFGDGTRLSIL.

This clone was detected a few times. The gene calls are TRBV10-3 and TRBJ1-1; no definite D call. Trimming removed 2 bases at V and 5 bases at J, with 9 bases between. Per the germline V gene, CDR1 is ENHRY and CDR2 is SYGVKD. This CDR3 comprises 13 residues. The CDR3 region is CAISEGQKTEAFF. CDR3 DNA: TGTGCCATCAGTGAGGGCCAGAAGACTGAAGCTTTCTTT.

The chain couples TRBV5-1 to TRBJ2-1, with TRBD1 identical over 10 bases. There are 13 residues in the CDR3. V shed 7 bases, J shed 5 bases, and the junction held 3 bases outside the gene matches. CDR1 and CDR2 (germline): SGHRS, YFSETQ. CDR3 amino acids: CASGGTGDNEQFF. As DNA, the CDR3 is TGCGCCAGCGGAGGGACAGGGGACAATGAGCAGTTCTTC.

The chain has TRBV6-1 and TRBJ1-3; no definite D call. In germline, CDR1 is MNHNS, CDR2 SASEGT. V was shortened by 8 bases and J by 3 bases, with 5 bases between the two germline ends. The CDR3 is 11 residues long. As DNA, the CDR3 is TGTGCCAGCGGGCGTGGAAACACCATATATTTT. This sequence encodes CASGRGNTIYF.

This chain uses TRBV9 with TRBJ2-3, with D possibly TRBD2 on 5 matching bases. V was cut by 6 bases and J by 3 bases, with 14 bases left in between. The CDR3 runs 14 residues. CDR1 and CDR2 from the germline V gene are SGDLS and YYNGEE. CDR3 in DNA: TGTGCCAGCACCCGGACTCAGCGGACAGATACGCAGTATTTT. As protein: CASTRTQRTDTQYF. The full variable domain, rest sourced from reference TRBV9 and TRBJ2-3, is DSGVTQTPKHLITATGQRVTLRCSPRSGDLSVYWYQQSLDQGLQFLIQYYNGEERAKGNILERFSAQQFPDLHSELNLSSLELGDSALYFCASTRTQRTDTQYFGPGTRLTVL.

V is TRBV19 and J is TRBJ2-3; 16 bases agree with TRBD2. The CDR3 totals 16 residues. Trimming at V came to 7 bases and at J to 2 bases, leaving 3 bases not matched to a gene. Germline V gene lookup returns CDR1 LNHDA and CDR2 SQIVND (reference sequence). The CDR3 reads CASKGLAGGPTDTQYF. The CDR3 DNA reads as TGTGCCAGTAAGGGACTAGCGGGAGGGCCCACAGATACGCAGTATTTT.

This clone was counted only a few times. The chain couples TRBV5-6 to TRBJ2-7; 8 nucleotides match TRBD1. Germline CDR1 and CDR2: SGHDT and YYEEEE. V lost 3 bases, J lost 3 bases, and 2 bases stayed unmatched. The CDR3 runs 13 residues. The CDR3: CASSSDRGYEQYF. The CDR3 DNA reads TGTGCCAGCAGCTCCGACAGGGGCTACGAGCAGTACTTC.

The CDR3 loop reads CAIASLGAGSGNTIYF. The CDR3 nucleotides are TGTGCCATCGCCTCCCTGGGGGCTGGCTCTGGAAACACCATATATTTT. The V call is TRBV10-3, the J call TRBJ1-3, with D possibly being TRBD1 (6 bases). Germline loops: CDR1 ENHRY, CDR2 SYGVKD. Trimming took off 8 bases at V and 0 bases at J, with 17 bases between the two ends. The CDR3 sequence is 16 residues long.

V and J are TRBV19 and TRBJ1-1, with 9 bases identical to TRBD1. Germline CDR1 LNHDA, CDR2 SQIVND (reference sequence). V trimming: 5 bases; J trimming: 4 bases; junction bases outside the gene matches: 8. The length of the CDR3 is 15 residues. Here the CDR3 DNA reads TGTGCCAGTAGTGTGACAGGGGGTGTGGTCACTGAAGCTTTCTTT. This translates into CASSVTGGVVTEAFF.

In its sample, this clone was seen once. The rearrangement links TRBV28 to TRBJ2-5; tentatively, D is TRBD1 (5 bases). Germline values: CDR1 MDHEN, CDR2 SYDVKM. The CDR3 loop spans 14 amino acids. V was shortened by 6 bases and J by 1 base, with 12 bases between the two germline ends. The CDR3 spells CASSPGIPQETQYF. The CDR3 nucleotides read TGTGCCAGCAGCCCAGGGATACCCCAAGAGACCCAGTACTTC.

The DNA for the CDR3 is TGCAGCGCCCGGGACAGGGACCAGCCCCAGCATTTT. This sequence encodes CSARDRDQPQHF. This chain uses TRBV29-1 with TRBJ1-5; TRBD1 aligns across 9 bases. The CDR3 length is 12 residues. The V gene end was trimmed by 7 bases and the J gene end by 7 bases; junction bases not matched to a gene: 5. Germline-derived CDR1 and CDR2 are SQVTM and ANQGSEA.

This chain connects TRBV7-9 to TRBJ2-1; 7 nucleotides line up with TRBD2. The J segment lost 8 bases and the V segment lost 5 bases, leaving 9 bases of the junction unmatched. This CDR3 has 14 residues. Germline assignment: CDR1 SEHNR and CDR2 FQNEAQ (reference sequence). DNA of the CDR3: TGTGCCAGCAGCGAGACGGGACTACAAGATGAGCAGTTCTTC. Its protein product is CASSETGLQDEQFF.

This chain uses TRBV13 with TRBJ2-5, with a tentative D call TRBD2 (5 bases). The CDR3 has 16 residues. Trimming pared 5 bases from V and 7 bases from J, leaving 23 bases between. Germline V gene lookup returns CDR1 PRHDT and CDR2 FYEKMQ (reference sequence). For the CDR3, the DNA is TGTGCCAGCAGCCTCCCGCGGAGCGGTGGTCGGATGACCCAGTACTTC. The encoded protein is CASSLPRSGGRMTQYF.

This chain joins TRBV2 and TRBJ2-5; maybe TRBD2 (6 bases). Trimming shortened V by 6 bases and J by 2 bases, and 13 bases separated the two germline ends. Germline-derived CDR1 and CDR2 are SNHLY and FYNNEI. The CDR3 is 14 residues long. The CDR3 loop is CASSPGVGQETQYF. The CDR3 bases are TGTGCCAGCAGCCCGGGGGTAGGTCAAGAGACCCAGTACTTC.

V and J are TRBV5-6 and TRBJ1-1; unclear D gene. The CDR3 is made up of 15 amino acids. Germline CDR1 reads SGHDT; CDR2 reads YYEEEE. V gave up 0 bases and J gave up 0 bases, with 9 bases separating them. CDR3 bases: TGTGCCAGCAGCTTGGCCGGGAAAGTGAACACTGAAGCTTTCTTT. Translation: CASSLAGKVNTEAFF.

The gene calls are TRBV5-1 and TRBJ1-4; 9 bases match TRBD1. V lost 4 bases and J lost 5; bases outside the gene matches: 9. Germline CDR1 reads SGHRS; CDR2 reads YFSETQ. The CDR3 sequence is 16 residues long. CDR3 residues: CASSLTGGYSNEKLFF. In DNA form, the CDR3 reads TGCGCCAGCAGCCTCACAGGGGGCTATTCGAATGAAAAACTGTTTTTT. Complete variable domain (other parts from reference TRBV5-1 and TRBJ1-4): KAGVTQTPRYLIKTRGQQVTLSCSPISGHRSVSWYQQTPGQGLQFLFEYFSETQRNKGNFPGRFSGRQFSNSRSEMNVSTLELGDSALYLCASSLTGGYSNEKLFFGSGTQLSVL.

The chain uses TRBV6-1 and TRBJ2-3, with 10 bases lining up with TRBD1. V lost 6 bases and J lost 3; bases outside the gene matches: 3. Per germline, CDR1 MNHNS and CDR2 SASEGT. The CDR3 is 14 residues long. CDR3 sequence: CASSLDRGTDTQYF. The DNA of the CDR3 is TGTGCCAGCAGCCTGGACAGGGGGACAGATACGCAGTATTTT.

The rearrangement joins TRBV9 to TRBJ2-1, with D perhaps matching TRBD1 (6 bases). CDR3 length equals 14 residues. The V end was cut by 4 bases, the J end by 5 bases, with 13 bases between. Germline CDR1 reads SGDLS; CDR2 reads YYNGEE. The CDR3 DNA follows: TGTGCCAGCAGCTCCCTAGGGGGTCACAATGAGCAGTTCTTC. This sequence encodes CASSSLGGHNEQFF.

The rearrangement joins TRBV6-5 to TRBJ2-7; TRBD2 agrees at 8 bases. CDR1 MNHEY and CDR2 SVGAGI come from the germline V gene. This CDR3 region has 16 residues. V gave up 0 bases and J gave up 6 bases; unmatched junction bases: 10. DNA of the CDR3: TGTGCCAGCAGTTACTCGGAACTAGCGGTAGCTGGCGAGCAGTACTTC. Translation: CASSYSELAVAGEQYF.